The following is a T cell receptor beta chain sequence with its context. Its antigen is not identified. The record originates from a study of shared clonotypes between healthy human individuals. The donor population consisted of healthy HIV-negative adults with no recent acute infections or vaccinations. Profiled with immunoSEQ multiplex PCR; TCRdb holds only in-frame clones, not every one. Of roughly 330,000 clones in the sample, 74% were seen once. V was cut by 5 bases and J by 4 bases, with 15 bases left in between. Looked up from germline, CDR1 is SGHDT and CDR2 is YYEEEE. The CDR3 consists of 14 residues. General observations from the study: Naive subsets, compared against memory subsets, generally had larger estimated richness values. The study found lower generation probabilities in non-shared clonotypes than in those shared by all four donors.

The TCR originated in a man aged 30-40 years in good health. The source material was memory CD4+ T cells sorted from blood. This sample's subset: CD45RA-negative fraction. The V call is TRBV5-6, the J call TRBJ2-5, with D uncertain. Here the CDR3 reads CASRNKWSPETQYF. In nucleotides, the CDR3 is TGTGCCAGCAGGAACAAGTGGAGTCCAGAGACCCAGTACTTC.